This is a list of T cell receptor beta chains from one sample in a study of CD4+ T cells in melanoma. Generated by immunoSEQ multiplex PCR, the TCRdb table keeps only in-frame clones and is missing some. This table holds approximately 110,000 clones, about nine tenths found once. The source material was peripheral blood. These receptors all come from a human donor with melanoma. Each CDR3 is given with its conserved first and last residue. A D gene is named only where the DNA matches it firmly. Some rows have no size entry. The others give once, few or many, or a class for an expanded clone.

cdr3_nt: TGTGCCAGCAGTCTGCCGGTCAGGCGCGGCTACACCTTC; cdr3_aa: CASSLPVRRGYTF; d_call: .; j_call: TRBJ1-2; v_call: TRBV5-4; clone_size: .
cdr3_nt: TGTGCCAGCAGTTTTAGGGGAGGAGTAACTGAAGCTTTCTTT; cdr3_aa: CASSFRGGVTEAFF; d_call: .; j_call: TRBJ1-1; v_call: TRBV28; clone_size: .
cdr3_nt: TGTGCTAGTGGTTTGGTCGTTGGCGGACTAGCGGGGGAGACCCAGTACTTC; cdr3_aa: CASGLVVGGLAGETQYF; d_call: TRBD2; j_call: TRBJ2-5; v_call: TRBV12-5; clone_size: .
cdr3_nt: TGTGCCAGCAGCTTGGCGGGCACCTACGAGCAGTACTTC; cdr3_aa: CASSLAGTYEQYF; d_call: .; j_call: TRBJ2-7; v_call: TRBV7-2; clone_size: .
cdr3_nt: TGTGCCAGCAGTGCTCAACCCACTGCCTACAATGAGCAGTTCTTC; cdr3_aa: CASSAQPTAYNEQFF; d_call: .; j_call: TRBJ2-1; v_call: TRBV6-4; clone_size: .
cdr3_nt: TGTGCCAGCAGCTTAGAGGCAGGGAACACCGGGGAGCTGTTTTTT; cdr3_aa: CASSLEAGNTGELFF; d_call: .; j_call: TRBJ2-2; v_call: TRBV7-9; clone_size: .
cdr3_nt: TGTGCCAGCAGCACTAGCCGGGACAGGGAAGGGGGCTACACCTTC; cdr3_aa: CASSTSRDREGGYTF; d_call: TRBD1; j_call: TRBJ1-2; v_call: TRBV5-4; clone_size: .
cdr3_nt: TGTGCCAGCAGCTTAGCGGGGGGCTGGGATGAGCAGTTCTTC; cdr3_aa: CASSLAGGWDEQFF; d_call: .; j_call: TRBJ2-1; v_call: TRBV7-8; clone_size: .
cdr3_nt: TGTGCCACCAGCAGAGATTCTTGGGCGGGAGGAGATACGCAGTATTTT; cdr3_aa: CATSRDSWAGGDTQYF; d_call: TRBD2; j_call: TRBJ2-3; v_call: TRBV15; clone_size: .
cdr3_nt: TGTGCCAGCAGCTTATCGGGCGGGGGGGCGTCAGATACGCAGTATTTT; cdr3_aa: CASSLSGGGASDTQYF; d_call: TRBD2; j_call: TRBJ2-3; v_call: TRBV7-3; clone_size: .
cdr3_nt: TGTGCCAGCAGCTCGAGACAGGGGTACTATGGCTACACCTTC; cdr3_aa: CASSSRQGYYGYTF; d_call: TRBD1; j_call: TRBJ1-2; v_call: TRBV7-2; clone_size: .
cdr3_nt: TGTGCCAGCAGCTCAGCGGGGGGGGAAGACAATGAGCAGTTCTTC; cdr3_aa: CASSSAGGEDNEQFF; d_call: TRBD2; j_call: TRBJ2-1; v_call: TRBV7-9; clone_size: .
cdr3_nt: TGTGCCAGCAGCCTGTGGGGGACTAGCAATCAGCCCCAGCATTTT; cdr3_aa: CASSLWGTSNQPQHF; d_call: .; j_call: TRBJ1-5; v_call: TRBV7-2; clone_size: once
cdr3_nt: TGTGCCAGTGGGACAGGTCTTAACACCGGGGAGCTGTTTTTT; cdr3_aa: CASGTGLNTGELFF; d_call: TRBD1; j_call: TRBJ2-2; v_call: TRBV2; clone_size: .
cdr3_nt: TGTGCCAGCAGTGAAAGCGGAAGGCGGAACACCGGGGAGCTGTTTTTT; cdr3_aa: CASSESGRRNTGELFF; d_call: .; j_call: TRBJ2-2; v_call: TRBV2; clone_size: .
cdr3_nt: TGTGCCACCAGCGGGAGCCGGACAGGGTATGGCTACACCTTC; cdr3_aa: CATSGSRTGYGYTF; d_call: TRBD1; j_call: TRBJ1-2; v_call: TRBV15; clone_size: .
cdr3_nt: TGTGCCAGCAGCGTCACCCCCGGGCGCACAGATACGCAGTATTTT; cdr3_aa: CASSVTPGRTDTQYF; d_call: .; j_call: TRBJ2-3; v_call: TRBV9; clone_size: .
cdr3_nt: TGTGCCAGCAGCTCCCAGTTCGGAAGGGGTTCTGCTTTCTTT; cdr3_aa: CASSSQFGRGSAFF; d_call: .; j_call: TRBJ1-1; v_call: TRBV5-6; clone_size: .
cdr3_nt: TGTGCCAGCTCTCGGGACAGGGGGCAAGGTCAGCCCCAGCATTTT; cdr3_aa: CASSRDRGQGQPQHF; d_call: TRBD1; j_call: TRBJ1-5; v_call: TRBV18; clone_size: .
cdr3_nt: TGTGCCAGCTCACCGGCAAGTTCTAGCGGACACTACGAGCAGTACTTC; cdr3_aa: CASSPASSSGHYEQYF; d_call: TRBD2; j_call: TRBJ2-7; v_call: TRBV18; clone_size: .
cdr3_nt: TGCAGCGTTGAGCCCCAAGGGAAGGGTGGGAATGAGCAGTTCTTC; cdr3_aa: CSVEPQGKGGNEQFF; d_call: .; j_call: TRBJ2-1; v_call: TRBV29-1; clone_size: .
cdr3_nt: TGTGCCAGCAGCCCAAGGACAGGGGTATTGGGGCCGAACACTGAAGCTTTCTTT; cdr3_aa: CASSPRTGVLGPNTEAFF; d_call: TRBD1; j_call: TRBJ1-1; v_call: TRBV5-8; clone_size: .
cdr3_nt: TGCAGCGCCGGAGGACTAGCGGGAGTGATAAATGAGCAGTTCTTC; cdr3_aa: CSAGGLAGVINEQFF; d_call: TRBD2; j_call: TRBJ2-1; v_call: TRBV29-1; clone_size: .
cdr3_nt: TGTGCCAGCTCACCACGTAAGGGGGCTGGCGCTGAAGCTTTCTTT; cdr3_aa: CASSPRKGAGAEAFF; d_call: TRBD1; j_call: TRBJ1-1; v_call: TRBV18; clone_size: .
cdr3_nt: TGTGCCAGTAGAAGCCAGGCGGGGGTCGAGACCCAGTACTTC; cdr3_aa: CASRSQAGVETQYF; d_call: TRBD2; j_call: TRBJ2-5; v_call: TRBV19; clone_size: .
cdr3_nt: TGTGCCAGCAGCCCCATTGTCTACGAGCAGTACTTC; cdr3_aa: CASSPIVYEQYF; d_call: .; j_call: TRBJ2-7; v_call: TRBV7-9; clone_size: .
cdr3_nt: TGTGCCAGCAGCTATAGCAGCGGGAGTAGTAGTGAGCAGTTCTTC; cdr3_aa: CASSYSSGSSSEQFF; d_call: TRBD2; j_call: TRBJ2-1; v_call: TRBV7-2; clone_size: .
cdr3_nt: TGTGCCAGCAGAGGCAGGGGTGCTTTGAACACTGAAGCTTTCTTT; cdr3_aa: CASRGRGALNTEAFF; d_call: .; j_call: TRBJ1-1; v_call: TRBV7-9; clone_size: .
cdr3_nt: TGTGCCAGCAGCATCGGGACTCTGGGGCGAGCCTACGAGCAGTACTTC; cdr3_aa: CASSIGTLGRAYEQYF; d_call: .; j_call: TRBJ2-7; v_call: TRBV7-2; clone_size: .
cdr3_nt: TGTGCCTGGAAAGTCGGGGATTGGGACGGCTACACCTTC; cdr3_aa: CAWKVGDWDGYTF; d_call: .; j_call: TRBJ1-2; v_call: TRBV30; clone_size: once
cdr3_nt: TGTGCCAGCACCCCGACAGGGTTGGCGACCTACGAGCAGTACTTC; cdr3_aa: CASTPTGLATYEQYF; d_call: TRBD1; j_call: TRBJ2-7; v_call: TRBV6-6; clone_size: .
cdr3_nt: TGCGCCAGCAGCCTTTTCCTAGCGGGAGGGGTAAATGAGCAGTTCTTC; cdr3_aa: CASSLFLAGGVNEQFF; d_call: TRBD2; j_call: TRBJ2-1; v_call: TRBV5-1; clone_size: .